Sequencing of this T cell receptor beta chain was carried out in a study of beta chain features in type 1 diabetes (dated by TCRdb to 2016 to 2019). About the full investigation: Patients and healthy donors did not differ in mean age, gender distribution, total cell number or subset yield. A total of 100 million to 140 million sorted cells were examined across all samples, and the number of cells per subset was strongly correlated with RNA yield. The study compared the TCRB repertoires of sorted circulating CD4+ T cell subsets in recently diagnosed type 1 diabetes patients with those in matched healthy donors. Naive and central memory subsets were obtained from all 30 or so donors, but regulatory and stem cell-like memory subsets were isolated from only 8 patients and roughly eight healthy donors. Results the study describes overall, beyond this receptor: Fewer insertions and more nucleotide deletions at VDJ recombination sites were observed in patients with type 1 diabetes, implying thymic rearrangement abnormalities. The naive, central memory and regulatory TCRB repertoires appeared to resemble one another more closely among patients than among healthy donors. Because cDNA rather than genomic DNA was sequenced, highly expressing activated cells could have been over-represented, although no difference in activation and CD3 levels was found between groups. In all four CD4+ subsets, TCRB CDR3 length was moderately but significantly shorter in type 1 diabetes patients. Because the HLA sub-analyses included only small numbers of individuals, any influence of HLA type on TCRB rearrangement was left unresolved. PCR might favor shorter templates, but patient and control samples were amplified and corrected together, so any skew would affect both groups equally.

For this clone: What this receptor recognizes is not known. Per-nucleotide qualities are absent, and no much larger clonotype sits a single base away.

For CDR1 and CDR2, the germline V gene (reference sequence) lists GTSNPN and SVGIG. After removal of 6 bases from V and 2 bases from J, the junction retains 4 bases not matched to a gene. Taken from cysteine to phenylalanine, the CDR3 has 13 residues. Only the CDR3 portion is preserved as DNA: 39 bases, with reading frame beginning at the first base. The entire amount of isolated RNA was reverse transcribed using the High Capacity cDNA Reverse Transcription Kit, so the sequenced TCRB transcripts were expressed ones. Deep immunoSEQ sequencing was applied to naive, central memory and regulatory T cell samples, giving an average of roughly 3.6 million total reads per sample. Sorted cells were lysed in RLT buffer and RNA was extracted with DNase-treated RNeasy Micro or Mini kits, depending on cell number. Each cell subset was processed on its own to prevent cross-contamination, while patient and healthy donor samples were processed together. Using the immunoSEQ multiplex PCR, TCRB sequences were amplified from cDNA into 87-bp fragments spanning the CDR3 region. Amplicons were sequenced on the Illumina HiSeq platform. Processing in the source paper ran as follows. Synthetic template baselines were used to correct PCR bias computationally, reads within Hamming distance 2 were collapsed, and singletons that could not be merged were discarded. By aligning reads against IMGT, V, D and J genes, CDR3 length, and insertions or deletions at six rearrangement sites were assigned. Within each subset, clonotype counts were normalized to the number of sorted cells before true diversity and Gini coefficients were calculated with the tcR R package. Repertoire sharing was quantified using the overlap coefficient calculated on TCRB nucleotide sequences. Out-of-frame TCRB sequences from naive cells were analyzed as a proxy for the pre-selection repertoire. The clones in this table, taken by TCRdb from immuneACCESS, are in-frame only. Not every clone is retained; where verified, under half of the shortfall comes from an unresolved V gene, and the cause of the rest is unknown. Clonal size and the V and J genes are those of that table, whereas D and trimming came from the DNA. Counted in this sample were 200,000 to 250,000 clones; around 13% of them appeared once. The ten top clones hold around 0.019% of the sample.

Each donor gave one peripheral blood draw, averaging roughly 100 mL, which was collected into heparinised tubes. Using a panel that included CD45RO, CCR7, CD25, CD127, CD95 and CD27, naive, central memory, regulatory and stem cell-like memory CD4+ T cells were sorted on a BD FACSAria II. A purity above 95% was achieved for all sorted populations. PBMCs were separated immediately by Lymphoprep density gradient centrifugation and were stained directly, without being cultured. Samples were stained and sorted in pairs, with one healthy donor and one patient per experiment, so that batch effects were minimized.

Here the chain combines TRBV30 and TRBJ1-5; TRBD1 lines up with 7 middle nucleotides. Sequencing input: naive CD4+ T cells from blood. The cell subset or site label on this specimen signifies: true naive CD4+ T cells. This receptor was taken from a man aged 25 to 40 with type 1 diabetes. The DNA sequence is as follows: TGTGCCTGTGACAGGGATGGCAATCAGCCCCAGCATTTT. This translates into CACDRDGNQPQHF.